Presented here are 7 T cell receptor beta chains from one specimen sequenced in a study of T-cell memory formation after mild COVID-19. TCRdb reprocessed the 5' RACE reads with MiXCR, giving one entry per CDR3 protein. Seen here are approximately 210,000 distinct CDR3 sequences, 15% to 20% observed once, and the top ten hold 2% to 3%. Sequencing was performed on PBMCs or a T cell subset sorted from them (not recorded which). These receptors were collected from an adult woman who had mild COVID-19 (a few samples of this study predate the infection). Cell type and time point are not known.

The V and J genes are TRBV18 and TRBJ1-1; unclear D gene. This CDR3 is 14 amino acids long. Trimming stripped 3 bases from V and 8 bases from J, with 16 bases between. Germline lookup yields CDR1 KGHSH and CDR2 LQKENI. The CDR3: CASSPPSLRNEAFF. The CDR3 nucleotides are TGTGCCAGCTCACCCCCCAGCCTCCGGAACGAAGCTTTCTTT.

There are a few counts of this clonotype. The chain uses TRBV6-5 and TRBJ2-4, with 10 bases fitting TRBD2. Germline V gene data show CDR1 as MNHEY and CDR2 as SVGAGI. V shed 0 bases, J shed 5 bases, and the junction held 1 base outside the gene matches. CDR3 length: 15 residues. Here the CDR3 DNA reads TGTGCCAGCAGTTACTCGAGCGGGGGGGAAAACATTCAGTACTTC. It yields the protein CASSYSSGGENIQYF.

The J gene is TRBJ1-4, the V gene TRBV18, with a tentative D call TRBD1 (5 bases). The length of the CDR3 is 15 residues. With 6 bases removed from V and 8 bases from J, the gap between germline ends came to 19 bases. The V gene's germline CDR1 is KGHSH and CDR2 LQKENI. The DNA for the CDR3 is TGTGCCAGCTCCCTTCGGGACGGACTTGAGGAAAAACTGTTTTTT. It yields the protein CASSLRDGLEEKLFF. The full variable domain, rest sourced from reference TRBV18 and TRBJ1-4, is NAGVMQNPRHLVRRRGQEARLRCSPMKGHSHVYWYRQLPEEGLKFMVYLQKENIIDESGMPKERFSAEFPKEGPSILRIQQVVRGDSAAYFCASSLRDGLEEKLFFGSGTQLSVL.

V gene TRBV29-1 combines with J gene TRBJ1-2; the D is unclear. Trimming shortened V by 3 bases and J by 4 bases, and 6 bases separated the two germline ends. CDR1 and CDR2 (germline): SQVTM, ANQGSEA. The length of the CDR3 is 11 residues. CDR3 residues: CSVDKGYGYTF. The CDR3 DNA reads TGCAGCGTTGATAAAGGCTATGGCTACACCTTC. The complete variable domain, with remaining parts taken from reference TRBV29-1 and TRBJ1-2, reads SAVISQKPSRDICQRGTSLTIQCQVDSQVTMMFWYRQQPGQSLTLIATANQGSEATYESGFVIDKFPISRPNLTFSTLTVSNMSPEDSSIYLCSVDKGYGYTFGSGTRLTVV.

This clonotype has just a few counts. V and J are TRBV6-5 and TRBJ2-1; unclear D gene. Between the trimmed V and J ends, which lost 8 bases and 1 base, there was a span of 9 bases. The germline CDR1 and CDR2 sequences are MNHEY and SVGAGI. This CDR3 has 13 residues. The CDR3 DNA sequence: TGTGCCAGCTGTGAGTCTTCCTACAATGAGCAGTTCTTC. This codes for CASCESSYNEQFF.

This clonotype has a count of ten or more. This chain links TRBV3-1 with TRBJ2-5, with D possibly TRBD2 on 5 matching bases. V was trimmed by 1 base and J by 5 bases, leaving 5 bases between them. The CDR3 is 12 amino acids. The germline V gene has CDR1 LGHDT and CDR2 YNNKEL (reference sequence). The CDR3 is CASSQGRETQYF. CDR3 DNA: TGTGCCAGCAGCCAAGGGAGGGAGACCCAGTACTTC.

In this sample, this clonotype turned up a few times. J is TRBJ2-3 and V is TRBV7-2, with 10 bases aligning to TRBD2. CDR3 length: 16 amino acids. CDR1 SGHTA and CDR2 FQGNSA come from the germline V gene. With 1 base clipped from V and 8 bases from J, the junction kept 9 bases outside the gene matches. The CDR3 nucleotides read TGTGCCAGCAGCTTAGGCGGAACTAGCGGGAAGGGTACGCAGTATTTT. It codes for CASSLGGTSGKGTQYF.